This is a list of T cell receptor beta chains from one sample in a study of blood T cell repertoires in COVID-19. Here immunoSEQ multiplex PCR was the method, and the copy in TCRdb shows in-frame clones only, minus some. The repertoire holds about 180,000 clones, with roughly 80% as singletons. Sequences were obtained from peripheral blood. Every receptor here comes from a woman aged 70 to 79 with acute or convalescent COVID-19. Both conserved end residues are part of each CDR3. D genes are given only for firm matches. Clone size appears in some rows only: once, few, many, or a class for an expanded clone.

j_call | d_call | clone_size | v_call | cdr3_aa | cdr3_nt
TRBJ1-5 | - | - | TRBV19 | CASNPGGIYQPQHF | TGTGCCAGTAACCCGGGAGGGATTTATCAGCCCCAGCATTTT
TRBJ2-1 | - | - | TRBV12-3/TRBV12-4 | CASSAGESWQFF | TGTGCCAGCAGCGCCGGGGAGTCCTGGCAGTTCTTC
TRBJ2-2 | - | - | TRBV19 | CASRPGVVTGELFF | TGTGCCAGTCGGCCGGGAGTAGTGACCGGGGAGCTGTTTTTT
TRBJ1-5 | - | once | TRBV6-6 | CASSYSTGLDQPQHF | TGTGCCAGCAGTTACTCGACAGGATTGGACCAGCCCCAGCATTTT
TRBJ2-5 | - | - | TRBV7-2 | CASSPSVVYREYQETQYF | TGTGCCAGCAGCCCCTCGGTCGTGTACAGGGAGTACCAAGAGACCCAGTACTTC
TRBJ1-2 | - | - | TRBV11-2 | CASSRAQGGYTF | TGTGCCAGCAGCCGAGCACAGGGTGGCTACACCTTC
TRBJ1-6 | TRBD1 | - | TRBV19 | CASQASTGVSPLHF | TGTGCCAGTCAGGCGAGTACAGGGGTTTCACCCCTCCACTTT
TRBJ2-3 | TRBD2 | - | TRBV7-9 | CASSERLAGGYGQYF | TGTGCCAGCAGCGAAAGACTAGCGGGAGGGTATGGGCAGTATTTT
TRBJ1-4 | TRBD1 | - | TRBV20-1 | CSASWLWTGQGEKLFF | TGCAGTGCTAGTTGGCTCTGGACAGGGCAAGGTGAAAAACTGTTTTTT
TRBJ1-5 | - | - | TRBV6-2/TRBV6-3 | CASSRNRDSNQPQHF | TGTGCCAGCAGCCGCAACAGGGATAGCAATCAGCCCCAGCATTTT
TRBJ1-1 | - | - | TRBV7-9 | CASSLAGGAFF | TGTGCCAGCAGCTTAGCGGGGGGAGCTTTCTTT
TRBJ2-1 | TRBD2 | - | TRBV10-1 | CASSGPGGSYNEQFF | TGCGCCAGCAGTGGTCCGGGGGGCTCCTACAATGAGCAGTTCTTC
TRBJ2-1 | TRBD2 | once | TRBV9 | CASSATSMSHNEQFF | TGTGCCAGCAGCGCGACTAGCATGTCCCACAATGAGCAGTTCTTC
TRBJ2-1 | TRBD2 | - | TRBV6-6 | CASRTSIGLANEQFF | TGTGCCAGCCGGACGTCAATTGGACTAGCCAATGAGCAGTTCTTC
TRBJ2-3 | - | once | TRBV24-1 | CATSDRGRETLMDTQYF | TGTGCCACCAGTGACCGCGGACGGGAGACGCTAATGGATACGCAGTATTTT
TRBJ2-3 | TRBD2 | - | TRBV5-4 | CASSLTSGTSTDTQYF | TGTGCCAGCAGCTTGACTAGCGGGACTAGCACAGATACGCAGTATTTT